A selection of T cell receptor beta chains follows, all from one sample in a study of vaccination and CD4 T cells after COVID-19. These TCRs' antigens remain unknown. Each CDR3 protein gets one entry after TCRdb re-called the PCR reads with MiXCR. The data hold 15,000 to 20,000 distinct CDR3 sequences, with about 71% observed a single time. Source material: CD4+ T cells from blood, cultured in vitro. These TCRs come from a human donor who had recovered from COVID-19. Each CDR3 is given with its conserved first and last residue. D genes are given only for firm matches. Expanded clones get a size class; other rows say once, few or many, or leave the size out.

V: TRBV28; size: -; J: TRBJ1-2; D: TRBD1; length: 16; DNA: TGTGCCAGCAGCTCAGGGGGGGGTGGTGGTAACTATGGCTACACCTTC; CDR3: CASSSGGGGGNYGYTF
V: TRBV19; size: once; J: TRBJ2-3; D: TRBD2; length: 17; DNA: TGTGCCAGTAGTATGTCCGCCGGGACTAGTCTCACAGATACGCAGTATTTT; CDR3: CASSMSAGTSLTDTQYF
V: TRBV7-8; size: few; J: TRBJ2-3; D: -; length: 14; DNA: TGTGCCAGCAGCCGAAGGGACGGCACAGATACGCAGTATTTT; CDR3: CASSRRDGTDTQYF
V: TRBV7-2; size: -; J: TRBJ1-5; D: TRBD1; length: 15; DNA: TGTGCCAGCAGCCTACAGGGGGCTACCAATCAGCCCCAGCATTTT; CDR3: CASSLQGATNQPQHF
V: TRBV7-2; size: -; J: TRBJ2-3; D: TRBD2; length: 18; DNA: TGTGCCAGCAGCTTAGGACTAGCGGGAGGCCCCCTCACAGATACGCAGTATTTT; CDR3: CASSLGLAGGPLTDTQYF
V: TRBV20-1; size: -; J: TRBJ2-7; D: TRBD2; length: 15; DNA: TGCAGTGCCCCCGCTCCCCCGGGACTAGCTTACGAGCAGTACTTC; CDR3: CSAPAPPGLAYEQYF
V: TRBV7-3; size: -; J: TRBJ1-6; D: -; length: 14; DNA: TGTGCCAGCAGCTTACTGCCGGGGGGTACACCCCTCCACTTT; CDR3: CASSLLPGGTPLHF
V: TRBV10-3; size: -; J: TRBJ1-5; D: -; length: 15; DNA: TGTGCCATCAGTGAGTCGTCCACCCCCAATCAGCCCCAGCATTTT; CDR3: CAISESSTPNQPQHF
V: TRBV27; size: -; J: TRBJ1-2; D: TRBD1; length: 16; DNA: TGTGCCAGCAGTTCCTGGGACAGGGCGGGGACCTATGGCTACACCTTC; CDR3: CASSSWDRAGTYGYTF
V: TRBV6-1; size: few; J: TRBJ1-6; D: TRBD1; length: 16; DNA: TGTGCCAGCAGTCTTGATAACCCGGGACAGGTATTGCCCCTCCACTTT; CDR3: CASSLDNPGQVLPLHF
V: TRBV6-5; size: -; J: TRBJ1-4; D: -; length: 15; DNA: TGTGCCAGCAGTTACTCGATGGGGCCGGGGGAAAAACTGTTTTTT; CDR3: CASSYSMGPGEKLFF
V: TRBV5-4; size: -; J: TRBJ2-3; D: -; length: 14; DNA: TGTGCCAGCAGCCCGGACTTTTCGGCAGATACGCAGTATTTT; CDR3: CASSPDFSADTQYF
V: TRBV24-1; size: few; J: TRBJ1-2; D: -; length: 13; DNA: TGTGCCACCAGTGAAGCGAGGAACTATGGCTACACCTTC; CDR3: CATSEARNYGYTF
V: TRBV24-1; size: -; J: TRBJ2-1; D: TRBD2; length: 13; DNA: TGTGCCACCGGCGGGAGAATGGTGAATGAGCAGTTCTTC; CDR3: CATGGRMVNEQFF
V: TRBV2; size: -; J: TRBJ1-5; D: -; length: 15; DNA: TGTGCCAGCAGCAAACTCACAGGGAGGACGCAGCCCCAGCATTTT; CDR3: CASSKLTGRTQPQHF
V: TRBV28; size: -; J: TRBJ1-2; D: -; length: 15; DNA: TGTGCCAGCAGGATGAATGACCTGCAGGGAAGTGGCTACACCTTC; CDR3: CASRMNDLQGSGYTF
V: TRBV20-1; size: -; J: TRBJ1-1; D: -; length: 13; DNA: TGCAGTGCTAGAACGAATATGAACACTGAAGCTTTCTTT; CDR3: CSARTNMNTEAFF
V: TRBV24-1; size: -; J: TRBJ2-5; D: -; length: 14; DNA: TGTGCCACCAGTGATACAGGGTATATGGGGACCCAGTACTTC; CDR3: CATSDTGYMGTQYF
V: TRBV27; size: few; J: TRBJ2-5; D: TRBD2; length: 12; DNA: TGTGCCAGCGGGGGGACTAGGCAGACCCAGTACTTC; CDR3: CASGGTRQTQYF
V: TRBV6-1; size: -; J: TRBJ1-3; D: -; length: 15; DNA: TGTGCCAGCAGCCGGAGACAGGTCTCTGGAAACACCATATATTTT; CDR3: CASSRRQVSGNTIYF
V: TRBV19; size: few; J: TRBJ1-2; D: -; length: 13; DNA: TGTGCCAGTAGTATATCACAGAACTATGGCTACACCTTC; CDR3: CASSISQNYGYTF
V: TRBV15; size: few; J: TRBJ1-2; D: TRBD1; length: 15; DNA: TGTGCCACCAGCAGAGATCAGGACAGGGTCATCGGCTACACCTTC; CDR3: CATSRDQDRVIGYTF
V: TRBV20-1; size: -; J: TRBJ2-5; D: TRBD2; length: 14; DNA: TGCAGTGCTAGAGCTAGCGGGAGGAGGGAGACCCAGTACTTC; CDR3: CSARASGRRETQYF
V: TRBV7-2; size: -; J: TRBJ2-5; D: TRBD2; length: 19; DNA: TGTGCCAGCAGGGCGAGGGGAGCGGGAGCCCTCGGGGGGCAAGAGACCCAGTACTTC; CDR3: CASRARGAGALGGQETQYF
V: TRBV4-3; size: -; J: TRBJ1-1; D: -; length: 16; DNA: TGCGCCAGCAGCCAAGACTCCCGCCAGGTGAACACTGAAGCTTTCTTT; CDR3: CASSQDSRQVNTEAFF
V: TRBV6-2/TRBV6-3; size: medium-sized; J: TRBJ1-5; D: -; length: 13; DNA: TGTGCCAGCAGCAACAACTTCAATCAGCCCCAGCATTTT; CDR3: CASSNNFNQPQHF
V: TRBV6-1; size: -; J: TRBJ1-2; D: -; length: 14; DNA: TGTGCCAGCAGGAGCGGGACGGTGGACTATGGCTACACCTTC; CDR3: CASRSGTVDYGYTF
V: TRBV14; size: -; J: TRBJ2-7; D: -; length: 13; DNA: TGTGCCAGCAGCCCCGGACTTCACTACGAGCAGTACTTC; CDR3: CASSPGLHYEQYF
V: TRBV11-3; size: -; J: TRBJ2-7; D: TRBD2; length: 14; DNA: TGTGCCAGCAGCTTAAGCCCTAGCGGTGGCGAGCAGTACTTC; CDR3: CASSLSPSGGEQYF
V: TRBV29-1; size: -; J: TRBJ2-7; D: -; length: 13; DNA: TGCAGCGTTGAAGACAGGGTAGTGAACGAGCAGTACTTC; CDR3: CSVEDRVVNEQYF
V: TRBV6-2/TRBV6-3; size: few; J: TRBJ1-2; D: TRBD1; length: 15; DNA: TGTGCCAGCACCCCTCCCCCCGACAGGGCGGATGGCTACACCTTC; CDR3: CASTPPPDRADGYTF
V: TRBV7-2; size: -; J: TRBJ2-7; D: TRBD1; length: 16; DNA: TGTGCCAGCAGGGCTCCGGGGGACAGGGCGACCTACGAGCAGTACTTC; CDR3: CASRAPGDRATYEQYF
V: TRBV15; size: -; J: TRBJ1-5; D: -; length: 16; DNA: TGTGCCACCAGCAGAAAAGGGAGTGCGAGCAATCAGCCCCAGCATTTT; CDR3: CATSRKGSASNQPQHF
V: TRBV6-4; size: medium-sized; J: TRBJ1-1; D: -; length: 15; DNA: TGTGCCAGCAGGAGGACCTTCTTAGAGGACACTGAAGCTTTCTTT; CDR3: CASRRTFLEDTEAFF
V: TRBV9; size: -; J: TRBJ1-1; D: -; length: 15; DNA: TGTGCCAGCAGCGTCCGGACGGGGGGGATAACTGAAGCTTTCTTT; CDR3: CASSVRTGGITEAFF
V: TRBV27; size: -; J: TRBJ2-7; D: TRBD2; length: 14; DNA: TGTGCCAGCAGCGACCACGGGAGGGCCAGCGAGCAGTACTTC; CDR3: CASSDHGRASEQYF
V: TRBV6-1; size: -; J: TRBJ2-3; D: -; length: 16; DNA: TGTGCCAGCAGCCGCGTTTCGCACCAAGGTACAGATACGCAGTATTTT; CDR3: CASSRVSHQGTDTQYF
V: TRBV29-1; size: once; J: TRBJ2-5; D: TRBD2; length: 15; DNA: TGCAGCGTTGAACGGGGGGGCTACCGGGGAGAGACCCAGTACTTC; CDR3: CSVERGGYRGETQYF
V: TRBV28; size: few; J: TRBJ1-2; D: -; length: 12; DNA: TGTGCCAGCAGTTTGCCCGGCTATGGCTACACCTTC; CDR3: CASSLPGYGYTF
V: TRBV20-1; size: -; J: TRBJ2-3; D: TRBD2; length: 15; DNA: TGCAGTGTTCCCCCGGGACTAGCGGGAGTTGATACGCAGTATTTT; CDR3: CSVPPGLAGVDTQYF
V: TRBV28; size: -; J: TRBJ2-7; D: TRBD2; length: 15; DNA: TGTGCCAGCAGTTTTGGCTCTAGCGGGAGATCTGTGCAGTACTTC; CDR3: CASSFGSSGRSVQYF
V: TRBV30; size: -; J: TRBJ2-7; D: TRBD1; length: 13; DNA: TGTGCCTGGACAAGGACAGGGTTATACGAGCAGTACTTC; CDR3: CAWTRTGLYEQYF
V: TRBV7-9; size: once; J: TRBJ1-1; D: -; length: 15; DNA: TGTGCCAGCAGCCCCAGGTCCCGGGGTATATCTGAAGCTTTCTTT; CDR3: CASSPRSRGISEAFF
V: TRBV6-2/TRBV6-3; size: few; J: TRBJ1-2; D: -; length: 15; DNA: TGTGCCAGCATCCTCACCCCGGGACAAGTCTATGGCTACACCTTC; CDR3: CASILTPGQVYGYTF
V: TRBV20-1; size: -; J: TRBJ1-4; D: TRBD1; length: 13; DNA: TGCAGTGCTAGAGACAGGGGGAGCGAAAAACTGTTTTTT; CDR3: CSARDRGSEKLFF
V: TRBV7-9; size: -; J: TRBJ2-2; D: TRBD1; length: 16; DNA: TGTGCCAGCAGCTTATCACAGGGGCACAACACCGGGGAGCTGTTTTTT; CDR3: CASSLSQGHNTGELFF
V: TRBV6-5; size: few; J: TRBJ1-2; D: TRBD1; length: 12; DNA: TGTGCCAGCAGTTACAACAGGGGGACAGAGTTCTTC; CDR3: CASSYNRGTEFF
V: TRBV20-1; size: -; J: TRBJ2-7; D: TRBD2; length: 16; DNA: TGCAGTGCTAGAGTAGGGCTAGCGGAGACCGACTACGAGCAGTACTTC; CDR3: CSARVGLAETDYEQYF
V: TRBV19; size: few; J: TRBJ1-4; D: TRBD1; length: 14; DNA: TGTGCCAGTAGCATCGACAGGGGTCAGGAAAAACTGTTTTTT; CDR3: CASSIDRGQEKLFF
V: TRBV6-1; size: few; J: TRBJ1-6; D: -; length: 13; DNA: TGTGCCAGCAGTCCCGAAGGGGGTTCACCCCTCCACTTT; CDR3: CASSPEGGSPLHF
V: TRBV6-5; size: -; J: TRBJ2-1; D: -; length: 15; DNA: TGTGCCAGCAGTTATCGGCTTGACTCCTACAATGAGCAGTTCTTC; CDR3: CASSYRLDSYNEQFF
V: TRBV6-2/TRBV6-3; size: -; J: TRBJ2-2; D: -; length: 18; DNA: TGTGCCAGCAGTTACCCCAGACAGTCTCTTTTGAACACCGGGGAGCTGTTTTTT; CDR3: CASSYPRQSLLNTGELFF
V: TRBV19; size: -; J: TRBJ1-2; D: -; length: 15; DNA: TGTGCCAGTAGTAGGATATTTCGGTCCGACTATGGCTACACCTTC; CDR3: CASSRIFRSDYGYTF